The rows below give T cell receptor beta chains drawn from one sample of a study of post-analysis software for immune sequencing data. TCRdb passed the PCR reads through MiXCR, listing each CDR3 protein once. Of under 650,000 distinct CDR3 sequences listed, 44% were seen once; the top ten hold approximately 1.7%. The source material was blood. The source is a girl between 10 and 17 years old with multiple sclerosis. Both conserved end residues are part of each CDR3. A D gene is named only where the DNA matches it firmly. Expanded clones are given a class, and other clones once, few, many or no size at all.

>.|.|TRBJ2-3|TRBV4-1
TGCGCCAGCAGCCAGGGCCCAGATACGCAGTATTTT
CASSQGPDTQYF
>.|.|TRBJ2-6|TRBV2
TGTGCCAGCAGAGCTTCCACAGACACTGGGGCCAACGTCCTGACTTTC
CASRASTDTGANVLTF
>.|.|TRBJ2-7|TRBV24-1
TGTGCCACCAGTAAGGGGTCCTACGAGCAGTACTTC
CATSKGSYEQYF
>.|TRBD1|TRBJ1-2|TRBV12-3/TRBV12-4
TGTGCCAGCAGCCCGCAAAGACAGGGAACGGACTATGGCTACACCTTC
CASSPQRQGTDYGYTF
>few|.|TRBJ1-2|TRBV12-3/TRBV12-4
TGTGCCAGCGGCCGTTCCTATGGCTACACCTTC
CASGRSYGYTF
>few|.|TRBJ2-7|TRBV12-3/TRBV12-4
TGTGCCAGCAGTTTAGCGGTGCCTGGAGTTGACGAGCAGTACTTC
CASSLAVPGVDEQYF
>.|.|TRBJ1-6|TRBV19
TGTGCCAGTAGTCTCCGATTGGAGCAATGGAATTCACCCCTCCACTTT
CASSLRLEQWNSPLHF
>.|.|TRBJ1-2|TRBV5-6
TGTGCCAGCAGCTTGGACAGGACCCATGGCTACACCTTC
CASSLDRTHGYTF
>.|TRBD2|TRBJ2-1|TRBV12-3/TRBV12-4
TGTGCCAGCAGTTTAATACTAGCGGCCAGAGGTGAGCAGTTCTTC
CASSLILAARGEQFF
>.|.|TRBJ2-5|TRBV11-2
TGTGCCAGCAGCTTACGGCCCTCGGGCGAGACCCAGTACTTC
CASSLRPSGETQYF
>.|.|TRBJ2-7|TRBV5-1
TGCGCCAGCAGCAGGACACTTTCTTACGAGCAGTACTTC
CASSRTLSYEQYF
>.|.|TRBJ1-2|TRBV7-9
TGTGCCAGCAGCTTGGGGGTAAACGGCTACACCTTC
CASSLGVNGYTF
>.|.|TRBJ2-7|TRBV7-3
TGTGCCAGCAGCTTAAGGGGAGACAGAGTCTACGAGCAGTACTTC
CASSLRGDRVYEQYF
>few|TRBD2|TRBJ2-7|TRBV7-9
TGTGCCAGCAGCGGGACTAGCTCCTCCTACGAGCAGTACTTC
CASSGTSSSYEQYF
>.|.|TRBJ1-5|TRBV12-3/TRBV12-4
TGTGCCTCCGAAGCGGGGGGCAATCAGCCCCAGCATTTT
CASEAGGNQPQHF
>.|.|TRBJ2-2|TRBV29-1
TGCAGCATACGCGGGCGGGGTAACACCGGGGAGCTGTTTTTT
CSIRGRGNTGELFF
>few|TRBD1|TRBJ1-1|TRBV9
TGTGCCAGCAGCAAACAGGGGAGTGAAGCTTTCTTT
CASSKQGSEAFF
>.|.|TRBJ2-7|TRBV12-3/TRBV12-4
TGTGCCAGCAGTGCGGAGGACATAGCGCTATCCTACGAGCAGTACTTC
CASSAEDIALSYEQYF
>.|.|TRBJ2-3|TRBV5-1
TGCGCCAGCAACGCAGGTCACACAGATACGCAGTATTTT
CASNAGHTDTQYF
>once|.|TRBJ2-5|TRBV7-9
TGTGCCAGCAGCTTAGCAAACCGGGAGACCCAGTACTTC
CASSLANRETQYF
>few|TRBD1|TRBJ2-3|TRBV20-1
TGCAGTGCTAGAGTGCCTAGAAGGGGGCTTAGCACAGATACGCAGTATTTT
CSARVPRRGLSTDTQYF
>.|.|TRBJ2-3|TRBV13
TGTGCCAGCAGCTTAGTTGGAGCTAGCACAGATACGCAGTATTTT
CASSLVGASTDTQYF
>.|TRBD1|TRBJ2-5|TRBV10-3
TGTGCCGCCGGCGGACAGGGGTACCAAGAGACCCAGTACTTC
CAAGGQGYQETQYF
>many|TRBD1|TRBJ2-7|TRBV7-3
TGTGCCAGCAGCCTGGACAGGGGTTTTTACGAGCAGTACTTC
CASSLDRGFYEQYF
>.|.|TRBJ2-1|TRBV20-1
TGCAGTGCCCCCGGACAGTTTTCTTACAATGAGCAGTTCTTC
CSAPGQFSYNEQFF
>many|.|TRBJ2-7|TRBV7-2
TGTGCCAGCCCCTTAAGAGAGGGGCACGAGCAGTACTTC
CASPLREGHEQYF
>many|.|TRBJ2-7|TRBV30
TGTGCCTGGAGTGTACTACGGGAGCCCTACGAGCAGTACTTC
CAWSVLREPYEQYF
>.|.|TRBJ1-1|TRBV6-1
TGTGCCAGCAGTCTACGGAACAGAATAAACACTGAAGCTTTCTTT
CASSLRNRINTEAFF
>.|.|TRBJ2-3|TRBV20-1
TGCAGTGCTCGAGACTGGGCGGGGCTTACCACATATACGCAGTATTTT
CSARDWAGLTTYTQYF
>.|.|TRBJ2-3|TRBV20-1
TGCAGTGGAAAGCTCGGACTAACCCAAGGGGCAGATACGCAGTATTTT
CSGKLGLTQGADTQYF
>few|TRBD1|TRBJ2-5|TRBV15
TGTGCCACCAGCAGAGACCAGGGGGTCGAGACCCAGTACTTC
CATSRDQGVETQYF
>.|TRBD2|TRBJ2-7|TRBV7-2
TGTGCCAGCAGCTTAGGCGGTAGCGGGGGAAACTACGAGCAGTACTTC
CASSLGGSGGNYEQYF
>few|.|TRBJ1-2|TRBV5-1
TGCGCCAGCAGCTTGGTGGACGGGGGGCGAGATGGCTACACCTTC
CASSLVDGGRDGYTF